The rows below give T cell receptor beta chains drawn from one sample of a study of long-term antiretroviral therapy in people with HIV. Assay used: immunoSEQ multiplex PCR; TCRdb lists only in-frame clones, some missing. This sample has under 30,000 clones; about 95% occur once, and the top ten carry over 3%. The sample here was unsorted PBMCs, taken 5.3 years after starting antiretroviral therapy. The receptor source for this set is a man aged 50-59 years with HIV. The CDR3 runs from the conserved cysteine through the conserved F or W. Each record gives: clone size, J gene, V gene, D gene, CDR3 protein, CDR3 DNA. A D gene is named only where the DNA matches it firmly. For some rows the clone size is stated as once, few or many, or as a class when expanded; others skip it.

>NA|TRBJ2-7|TRBV4-3|NA
CASSQDWDGSYEQYF
TGCGCCAGCAGCCAAGATTGGGACGGCTCCTACGAGCAGTACTTC
>NA|TRBJ1-1|TRBV7-9|NA
CASSLRTGHTEAFF
TGTGCCAGCAGCCTCCGCACAGGTCACACTGAAGCTTTCTTT
>NA|TRBJ2-5|TRBV7-8|TRBD1
CASSLVLGQGFVTQYF
TGTGCCAGCAGCCTCGTCCTGGGACAGGGGTTTGTGACCCAGTACTTC
>once|TRBJ2-7|TRBV11-2|NA
CASSFEQAIEFSYEQYF
TGTGCCAGCAGCTTTGAGCAGGCTATAGAGTTCTCCTACGAGCAGTACTTC
>NA|TRBJ1-2|TRBV6-6|NA
CASSYSAASNYGYTF
TGTGCCAGCAGTTACTCGGCAGCCTCTAACTATGGCTACACCTTC
>NA|TRBJ2-1|TRBV7-2|TRBD1
CASSLKTGYEQFF
TGTGCCAGCAGCTTAAAGACAGGGTATGAGCAGTTCTTC
>NA|TRBJ1-5|TRBV6-5|NA
CASSYSKAGQPQHF
TGTGCCAGCAGTTACTCAAAGGCTGGACAGCCCCAGCATTTT
>NA|TRBJ2-7|TRBV4-1|NA
CASSQVQGSYEQYF
TGCGCCAGCAGCCAAGTCCAGGGGTCCTACGAGCAGTACTTC
>NA|TRBJ2-2|TRBV5-8|TRBD2
CASSRERGAFTGELFF
TGTGCCAGCAGCCGTGAGCGGGGGGCGTTCACCGGGGAGCTGTTTTTT
>NA|TRBJ2-2|TRBV7-2|NA
CASSYLRGTGELFF
TGTGCCAGCAGCTATCTCAGGGGAACCGGGGAGCTGTTTTTT
>NA|TRBJ1-4|TRBV10-3|NA
CAISSRQEGEKLFF
TGTGCCATCAGCAGCCGACAAGAAGGGGAAAAACTGTTTTTT
>NA|TRBJ1-1|TRBV5-1|TRBD1
CASSQGGLMRNTEAFF
TGCGCCAGCAGCCAGGGGGGGCTCATGAGGAACACTGAAGCTTTCTTT
>once|TRBJ2-7|TRBV5-4|NA
CATPGASEQYF
TGTGCCACCCCGGGGGCGTCCGAGCAGTACTTC
>NA|TRBJ1-1|TRBV29-1|NA
CSVDGRLNTEAFF
TGCAGCGTTGATGGCAGACTGAACACTGAAGCTTTCTTT
>NA|TRBJ1-5|TRBV5-5|TRBD1
CASSLGQGDRNQPQHF
TGTGCCAGCAGCTTAGGGCAGGGGGATCGCAATCAGCCCCAGCATTTT
>NA|TRBJ1-1|TRBV7-2|NA
CASSLDTQAFF
TGTGCCAGCAGCTTAGACACTCAGGCTTTCTTT
>NA|TRBJ2-1|TRBV11-2|NA
CASSRLGSRDDEQFF
TGTGCCAGCAGCCGCCTGGGCAGCAGAGACGATGAGCAGTTCTTC
>NA|TRBJ2-3|TRBV7-3|NA
CASSLSGGGRDTQYF
TGTGCCAGCAGCTTAAGCGGCGGGGGCAGAGATACGCAGTATTTT
>NA|TRBJ2-3|TRBV27|NA
CASSSERVTDTQYF
TGTGCCAGCAGTTCCGAGCGGGTCACAGATACGCAGTATTTT
>NA|TRBJ1-5|TRBV7-2|NA
CASSLGGTSNQPQHF
TGTGCCAGCAGCTTAGGTGGGACCAGCAATCAGCCCCAGCATTTT
>NA|TRBJ1-2|TRBV18|NA
CASSPTGFDGYTF
TGTGCCAGCTCACCAACAGGGTTCGATGGCTACACCTTC
>NA|TRBJ1-1|TRBV29-1|NA
CSVDYGGHGAFF
TGCAGCGTTGATTATGGGGGACACGGAGCTTTCTTT
>NA|TRBJ1-5|TRBV5-5|NA
CASSSQWGNQPQHF
TGTGCCAGCAGCTCTCAATGGGGAAATCAGCCCCAGCATTTT
>NA|TRBJ2-4|TRBV28|NA
CASSSPGLRRAKNIQYF
TGTGCCAGCAGTTCGCCGGGACTCCGGCGGGCCAAAAACATTCAGTACTTC
>NA|TRBJ1-6|TRBV5-5|TRBD1
CASSITGDSPLHF
TGTGCCAGCAGCATCACAGGGGATTCACCCCTCCACTTT
>NA|TRBJ2-4|TRBV28|TRBD2
CASSLALPSGGNIQYF
TGTGCCAGCAGTTTAGCCTTGCCTAGCGGGGGAAACATTCAGTACTTC
>few|TRBJ1-2|TRBV5-4|TRBD1
CASSVGQTPNGYTF
TGTGCCAGCAGCGTGGGACAGACCCCAAATGGCTACACCTTC
>NA|TRBJ2-1|TRBV6-5|TRBD2
CASSFAGGPYNEQFF
TGTGCCAGCAGCTTTGCGGGGGGACCCTACAATGAGCAGTTCTTC